The 22 T cell receptor beta chains below were found in one sample sequenced in a study of breast tumors, draining lymph nodes, adjacent tissues. TCRdb called the multiplex PCR reads again in MiXCR, with one record for every CDR3 protein. The sample holds around 14,000 distinct CDR3 sequences; about 60% are singletons and the top ten take 30% to 35%. Sequenced: tumor-adjacent breast tissue. The receptors derive from a female donor with breast cancer. Some clones in this sample may be carry-over from other donors' samples.

V gene TRBV20-1 combines with J gene TRBJ2-1, with TRBD1 matching over 8 bases. Germline trimming cut 6 bases from V and 4 bases from J; bases unmatched to any gene: 14. Germline lookup yields CDR1 DFQATT and CDR2 SNEGSKA (reference sequence). The CDR3 sequence is 16 residues long. The CDR3 DNA is TGCAGTGCCAGCTCTGCGACAGGGGCCCTTTACAATGAGCAGTTCTTC. Translating it yields CSASSATGALYNEQFF.

This clonotype was counted at least ten times. This may arise from a read error, as a much more abundant clone is one base away. V is TRBV6-5 and J is TRBJ2-2; D ambiguous. Trimming took 5 bases from V and 3 from J, leaving 7 bases between them. This CDR3 has 13 amino acids. From germline, CDR1 is MNHEY and CDR2 SVGAGI. Here the CDR3 DNA reads TGTGCCAGCAGTCACGGATACACCGGGGAGCTGTTTTTT. The encoded protein is CASSHGYTGELFF.

This rearrangement joins TRBV10-2 to TRBJ2-2; the D gene is possibly TRBD2 (7 bases). This CDR3 contains 15 residues. Germline V lookup: CDR1 WSHSY, CDR2 SAAADI. Trimming removed 3 bases at V and 4 bases at J, with 12 bases between. In DNA, the CDR3 is TGCGCCAGCAGTGAAAGGGGGGGGGCCACCGGGGAGCTGTTTTTT. This translates into CASSERGGATGELFF.

This clonotype was counted many times. A much larger clone lies one base from this, so it may be a read error. The rearrangement uses TRBV5-4 and TRBJ2-7; 8 bases align to TRBD2. The CDR3 length is 17 residues. The germline V gene has CDR1 SGHNT and CDR2 YYREEE (reference sequence). Trimming took 1 base from V and 6 from J; bases not matched to a gene: 15. CDR3 amino acids: CASSLLLAGSRVGEQYF. The CDR3 region has the DNA TGTGCCAGCAGCTTGCTTCTAGCGGGCTCTCGGGTAGGCGAGCAGTACTTC.

Ten or more counts support this clonotype. This chain joins TRBV19 and TRBJ2-1, with 8 bases that match TRBD2. Trimming took 0 bases from V and 8 from J; bases not matched to a gene: 12. The CDR3 contains 17 residues. Germline CDR1 and CDR2: LNHDA and SQIVND (reference sequence). The CDR3 reads CASSIDLGGGDSDEQFF. In DNA, the CDR3 is TGTGCCAGTAGTATAGATCTCGGGGGGGGCGATTCGGATGAGCAGTTCTTC.

The J gene is TRBJ1-2, the V gene TRBV4-2; D gene unclear. The CDR3 spans 13 residues. Trimming left V 5 bases short and J 4 bases short, with 11 bases between. Per the germline V gene, CDR1 is LGHNA and CDR2 is YNFKEQ. The CDR3: CASSTTTLYGYTF. The CDR3 coding sequence is TGTGCCAGCAGCACCACAACGCTCTATGGCTACACCTTC.

The V gene is TRBV20-1, the J gene TRBJ2-7, with D perhaps TRBD2 (6 bases). Trimming removed 1 base at V and 2 bases at J, with 15 bases between. The CDR3 is 15 amino acids. Germline CDR1 DFQATT, CDR2 SNEGSKA (reference sequence). CDR3 amino acids: CSARGTSGLPYEQYF. DNA for the CDR3: TGCAGTGCTAGAGGGACGAGCGGGCTCCCCTACGAGCAGTACTTC.

The V call is TRBV11-2, the J call TRBJ2-5; D tentatively fits TRBD1 or TRBD2 (5 bases each). The germline CDR1 and CDR2 sequences are SGHAT and FQNNGV. This CDR3 region has 16 residues. V lost 1 base, J lost 4 bases, and 16 bases lay in between. The CDR3 sequence: CASSLVTGAARETQYF. For the CDR3, the DNA is TGTGCCAGCAGCTTAGTCACCGGGGCGGCGCGAGAGACCCAGTACTTC.

The V gene is TRBV4-1, the J gene TRBJ1-2, with D possibly TRBD1 on 5 matching bases. CDR3 length: 15 amino acids. CDR1 and CDR2 from the germline V gene are MGHRA and YSYEKL. V lost 2 bases and J 4 bases, leaving 14 bases between the germline ends. The CDR3 sequence: CASSQSQGGLYGYTF. The CDR3 DNA is TGCGCCAGCAGCCAAAGTCAGGGCGGGCTCTATGGCTACACCTTC.

This clonotype is classed as medium-sized (0.01 to 0.1%). The rearrangement uses TRBV9 and TRBJ1-3; D uncertain. Deletions cut 0 bases from V and 0 bases from J, with 10 bases between. The CDR3 loop spans 16 amino acids. The germline V gene encodes CDR1 SGDLS and CDR2 YYNGEE. The CDR3 DNA is TGTGCCAGCAGCGTAGGGCGGTACAGCTCTGGAAACACCATATATTTT. Translated, it gives CASSVGRYSSGNTIYF. The variable domain in full, with the rest retrieved from reference TRBV9 and TRBJ1-3, is DSGVTQTPKHLITATGQRVTLRCSPRSGDLSVYWYQQSLDQGLQFLIQYYNGEERAKGNILERFSAQQFPDLHSELNLSSLELGDSALYFCASSVGRYSSGNTIYFGEGSWLTVV.

This chain connects TRBV20-1 to TRBJ1-1, with D unclear. The CDR3 is 13 amino acids. Germline loops: CDR1 DFQATT, CDR2 SNEGSKA (reference sequence). The germline V and J ends were trimmed by 6 bases and 1 base, with 12 bases remaining between them. In DNA, the CDR3 is TGCAGTGCCCGTCCCCCCCGGAACACTGAAGCTTTCTTT. It translates to CSARPPRNTEAFF.

J is TRBJ1-3 and V is TRBV7-2; 8 bases fit TRBD1. This CDR3 is built from 16 residues. Germline V gives CDR1 SGHTA, CDR2 FQGNSA. The trim removed 5 bases at V and 4 bases at J, leaving 10 bases unmatched. CDR3 bases: TGTGCCAGCAGCACCCGAGGACAGGGAATGGGAAACACCATATATTTT. Amino acid sequence: CASSTRGQGMGNTIYF.

Concerning this clonotype itself: Relative to the germline gene, one junction end is altered; a read error may explain this. The chain uses TRBV6-5 and TRBJ2-7; 11 bases fit TRBD2. Germline V gene data show CDR1 as MNHEY and CDR2 as SVGAGI. This CDR3 has 15 residues. CDR3 coding DNA: TGTGCCAGCAGTCACTCCCCGACTAGCGGGACCGAGCAGTACTTC. Encoded protein: CASSHSPTSGTEQYF.

In this sample, this clonotype turned up many times. A much larger clone is a single base away; this may be a read error. This chain uses TRBV6-2 or TRBV6-3 with TRBJ2-7; 7 bases map to TRBD1. Germline CDR1 is MNHEY and CDR2 is SVGEGT. This CDR3 has 13 residues. V trimming: 5 bases; J trimming: 6 bases; junction bases outside the gene matches: 7. In DNA, the CDR3 is TGTGCCAGCAGTCATCTCAGGGGGAGCGAGCAGTACTTC. Protein: CASSHLRGSEQYF.

The rearrangement joins TRBV6-5 to TRBJ2-1, with TRBD1 matching 8 bases. The CDR3 covers 14 residues. Germline V gene lookup returns CDR1 MNHEY and CDR2 SVGAGI. The trim removed 6 bases at V and 7 bases at J, leaving 8 bases unmatched. The CDR3 here is CASSGGGDRNEQFF. CDR3 nucleotide sequence: TGTGCCAGCAGCGGCGGCGGGGACAGGAATGAGCAGTTCTTC.

The sample holds many counts of this clonotype. The chain employs TRBV6-1 and TRBJ1-2; D gene uncertain. Trimming took off 5 bases at V and 4 bases at J, with 14 bases between the two ends. The CDR3 spans 14 residues. Germline V gives CDR1 MNHNS, CDR2 SASEGT. CDR3 bases: TGTGCCAGCAGTCACCGCAGGAATCTCTATGGCTACACCTTC. Protein sequence: CASSHRRNLYGYTF.

A note on this clonotype: The junction departs from germline at one end; a sequencing error may be responsible. V gene TRBV20-1 combines with J gene TRBJ1-1; D is possibly TRBD1 (5 bases). The CDR3 is 14 residues long. Germline CDR1 reads DFQATT; CDR2 reads SNEGSKA (reference sequence). CDR3 sequence: CSALKGQGGTEALF. Written as DNA, the CDR3 is TGCAGTGCTCTCAAGGGGCAGGGTGGAACTGAAGCCCTCTTT.

The rearrangement links TRBV19 to TRBJ2-6; the D is unclear. Trimming removed 6 bases at V and 0 bases at J, with 3 bases between. Germline lookup yields CDR1 LNHDA and CDR2 SQIVND (reference sequence). This CDR3 has 13 residues. The CDR3 DNA reads TGTGCCAGTAGGAACTCTGGGGCCAACGTCCTGACTTTC. Its translation: CASRNSGANVLTF.

Judged by abundance, this clonotype is medium-sized. The V gene is TRBV10-2, the J gene TRBJ2-1, with D perhaps matching TRBD2 (5 bases). The CDR3 totals 15 residues. Trimming pared 4 bases from V and 7 bases from J, leaving 17 bases between. Germline CDR1 and CDR2: WSHSY and SAAADI. The CDR3 DNA reads as TGCGCCAGCAGTGTCTACTCACGGGGAAGGAATGAGCAGTTCTTC. This gives the protein CASSVYSRGRNEQFF.

This clonotype was counted a single time. The chain has TRBV2 and TRBJ2-1; no clear D. Trimming cost V 4 bases and J 4 bases, with 8 bases left between them. There are 13 residues in the CDR3. Germline lookup yields CDR1 SNHLY and CDR2 FYNNEI. The CDR3 nucleotides read TGTGCCAGCAGTGGGGGAATTTACAATGAGCAGTTCTTC. Translated: CASSGGIYNEQFF. Full variable domain (rest looked up from reference TRBV2 and TRBJ2-1): EPEVTQTPSHQVTQMGQEVILRCVPISNHLYFYWYRQILGQKVEFLVSFYNNEISEKSEIFDDQFSVERPDGSNFTLKIRSTKLEDSAMYFCASSGGIYNEQFFGPGTRLTVL.

The chain carries TRBV9 and TRBJ2-7; D could derive from TRBD1 or TRBD2 (5 bases each). V was shortened by 4 bases and J by 3 bases, with 17 bases between the two germline ends. Germline V gives CDR1 SGDLS, CDR2 YYNGEE. This CDR3 is 15 amino acids long. CDR3 in DNA: TGTGCCAGCAGCTTAGATGGAGGACACCTCTACGAGCAGTACTTC. This gives the protein CASSLDGGHLYEQYF. The complete variable domain, with remaining parts taken from reference TRBV9 and TRBJ2-7, reads DSGVTQTPKHLITATGQRVTLRCSPRSGDLSVYWYQQSLDQGLQFLIQYYNGEERAKGNILERFSAQQFPDLHSELNLSSLELGDSALYFCASSLDGGHLYEQYFGPGTRLTVT.

As for this clonotype: A junction end diverges from the germline sequence, so it may reflect a read error. V and J are TRBV19 and TRBJ2-1, with D tentatively TRBD2 (7 bases). Per germline, CDR1 LNHDA and CDR2 SQIVND (reference sequence). The CDR3 consists of 15 residues. This chain's CDR3 is CASGPDSLGGGEQLF. In nucleotides, the CDR3 is TGTGCCAGTGGCCCGGACAGCCTGGGAGGGGGTGAGCAGCTCTTC.